This T cell receptor (beta chain) appears in the sequencing data of a study of cytomegalovirus exposure and HLA in healthy donors. Broader study findings: At a 0.05 false discovery rate, a later analysis found about 17,000 TCR beta sequences to be associated with HLA alleles. Earlier results showed most TCR beta V segments being productive about 87% or about 30% of the time.

As concerns this clone: Its antigen is unidentified.

The V segment lost 0 bases and the J segment 2 bases; nucleotides outside the gene matches: 7. There are 17 residues in the CDR3. Germline-derived CDR1 and CDR2 are SGDLS and YYNGEE. PCR was performed using 60 Vbeta and 13 Jbeta primers. In the authors' workflow: It was a later analysis that counted roughly 80 million unique TCR beta chains, of which 9 million to 13 million were shared. The method was immunoSEQ multiplex PCR; TCRdb's version includes in-frame clones alone and lacks a portion of them. The V and J calls and clone size were taken over from that table, and D and trimming were inferred from the DNA. This sample has hundreds of thousands of clones, with around 76% found just once.

The source material was PBMCs. The chain combines TRBV9 with TRBJ2-1; 8 nucleotides align to TRBD2. This sequence originates from a man younger than 30 in good health and CMV-seronegative. CDR3 DNA: TGTGCCAGCAGCGTAGTTGATAGCGGGGCCACCTACAATGAGCAGTTCTTC. This sequence encodes CASSVVDSGATYNEQFF.